This T cell receptor beta chain is drawn from a study of patients and donors after allogeneic stem cell transplantation. Each CDR3 protein is one row after TCRdb ran MiXCR on the RT-PCR reads. The table records about 200,000 distinct CDR3 sequences, 38% of them present only once. Germline V lookup: CDR1 DFQATT, CDR2 SNEGSKA (reference sequence). V was shortened by 0 bases and J by 0 bases, with 10 bases between the two germline ends. This CDR3 contains 15 residues. The clonotype was recovered from a human donor who was either an allogeneic HSCT recipient or a stem cell or donor lymphocyte infusion donor (not recorded which). It is not recorded whose cells these are; they may come from a transplant donor. What was sequenced was blood, either unsorted or a sorted T cell fraction (not recorded which). This chain connects TRBV20-1 to TRBJ2-3; D unresolved. CDR3 coding DNA: TGCAGTGCTAGAGATCTCGGGTACAGCACAGATACGCAGTATTTT. Its protein is CSARDLGYSTDTQYF.